This T cell receptor beta chain was identified in a study of T cell responses to AZD1222 COVID-19 vaccine. Study-wide points: Donor demographics were predominantly white British with a female majority; clonal diversity may be underestimated. The study found Spike-specific TCR breadth and depth rose after two AZD1222 doses. Dominant at 160-218 and 743-854, vaccine-associated CD4 TCRs also spanned spike.

This clone was seen just once. Its matching antigen is unknown. Profiled with immunoSEQ multiplex PCR; TCRdb holds only in-frame clones, not every one. There are around 120,000 clones in the sample; about 90% occur only once, and around 9.4% lies in the top ten. Germline V gene sequence: CDR1 ENHRY, CDR2 SYGVKD. The CDR3 is made up of 12 amino acids. Trimming took 5 bases from V and 6 from J, leaving 11 bases between them. The chain has TRBV10-3 and TRBJ2-7; D gene unclear. Sequenced material: peripheral blood, taken on day 0 of AZD1222 vaccination. This TCR was recovered from an adult in good health. DNA of the CDR3: TGTGCCATCAGTTCTAAAGATCTCGAGCAGTACTTC. Amino acid sequence: CAISSKDLEQYF.